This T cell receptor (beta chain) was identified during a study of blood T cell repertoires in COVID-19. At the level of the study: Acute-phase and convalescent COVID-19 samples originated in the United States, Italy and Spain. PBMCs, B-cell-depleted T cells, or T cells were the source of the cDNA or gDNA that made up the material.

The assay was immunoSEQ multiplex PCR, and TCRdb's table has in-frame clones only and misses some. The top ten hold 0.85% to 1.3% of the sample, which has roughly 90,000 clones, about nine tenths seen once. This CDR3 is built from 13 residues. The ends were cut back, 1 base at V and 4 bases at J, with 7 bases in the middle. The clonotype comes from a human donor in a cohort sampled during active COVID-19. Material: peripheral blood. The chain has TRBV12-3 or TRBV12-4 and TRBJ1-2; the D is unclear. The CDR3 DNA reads TGTGCCAGCAGTTTAGGGGCTACCTATGGCTACACCTTC. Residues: CASSLGATYGYTF.